This TCR beta chain was observed in a study of OX40 agonist ivuxolimab in advanced cancers. The wider study: Patients achieving partial responses numbered three: one hepatocellular carcinoma case and two cutaneous melanoma cases. Study results and limitations: Researchers did not establish what antigens the expanded peripheral T cells target. Compared with CD4+, CD8+ T cells on average had more expanded clones. By week 6 at 0.1 to 3.0 mg/kg, blood CD4+ and CD8+ T cells had expanded clonally.

For this clone: The antigen is undetermined.

Method: immunoSEQ multiplex PCR; TCRdb's copy keeps in-frame clones and lacks some. Of about 73,000 clones detected, approximately 86% appear once; the ten largest clones hold 0.65% to 0.9%. The length of the CDR3 is 16 residues. Losses at the gene ends were 2 bases for V and 7 bases for J; bases not matched to a gene: 11. CDR1 is MNHEY and CDR2 is SVGAGI in the germline V gene. The gene calls are TRBV6-5 and TRBJ2-1; TRBD1 matches at 7 bases. The source is an adult with an advanced solid tumor such as melanoma, head and neck, liver or kidney cancer. The source was CD4+ or CD8+ T cells sorted from blood, collected in a trial of the OX40 agonist ivuxolimab. For the CDR3, the DNA is TGTGCCAGCAGTTACCCGGGACAGACCCCTGGGAATGAGCAGTTCTTC. It translates to CASSYPGQTPGNEQFF.